This T cell receptor beta chain was retrieved from a study of blood T cell repertoires in COVID-19. For the study at large: COVID-19 samples, acute and convalescent, were from the United States, Italy and Spain.

The CDR3 length is 16 residues. From germline, CDR1 is SGHDT and CDR2 YYEEEE. After removal of 1 base from V and 0 bases from J, the junction contained 4 bases not matched to a gene. Per the authors' pipeline: It was from reference gene primer amplification that nucleated cell counts were estimated. Repertoires were generated with immunoSEQ multiplex PCR, while TCRdb's copy carries only in-frame clones and drops some. V, J and clone size are taken as reported in that table, and D and trimming were inferred from the DNA itself. In the table there are 200,000 to 250,000 clones, just over 85% of which are singletons. Adults between about 18 and 95 years of age took part from under 30 US areas. Cohort placement rested on clinical history that participants reported themselves.

This chain connects TRBV5-6 to TRBJ2-4, with 7 bases lining up with TRBD1. The sequenced sample was PBMCs or T cells enriched from blood (not recorded which). This receptor was obtained from a woman aged 45-65 years with acute COVID-19. In DNA form, the CDR3 reads TGTGCCAGCAGCTTGTTGGGACAGAGAGCCAAAAACATTCAGTACTTC. Its protein product is CASSLLGQRAKNIQYF. The variable domain in full, with the rest retrieved from reference TRBV5-6 and TRBJ2-4, is DAGVTQSPTHLIKTRGQQVTLRCSPKSGHDTVSWYQQALGQGPQFIFQYYEEEERQRGNFPDRFSGHQFPNYSSELNVNALLLGDSALYLCASSLLGQRAKNIQYFGAGTRLSVL.